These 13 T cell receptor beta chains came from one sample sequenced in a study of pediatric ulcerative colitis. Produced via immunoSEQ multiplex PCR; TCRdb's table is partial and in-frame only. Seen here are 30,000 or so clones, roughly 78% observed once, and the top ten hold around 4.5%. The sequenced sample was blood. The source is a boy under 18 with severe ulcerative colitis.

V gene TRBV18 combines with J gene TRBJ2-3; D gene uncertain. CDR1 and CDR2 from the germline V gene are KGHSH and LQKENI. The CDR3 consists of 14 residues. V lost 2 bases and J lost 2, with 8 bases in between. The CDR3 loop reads CASSPGYVTDTQYF. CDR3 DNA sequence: TGTGCCAGCTCACCAGGATACGTCACAGATACGCAGTATTTT.

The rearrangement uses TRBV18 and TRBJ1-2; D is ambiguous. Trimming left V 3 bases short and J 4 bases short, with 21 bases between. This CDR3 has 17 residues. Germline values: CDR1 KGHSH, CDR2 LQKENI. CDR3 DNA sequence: TGTGCCAGCTCACCCACCGCAAAAATAATCGCGCTCTATGGCTACACCTTC. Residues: CASSPTAKIIALYGYTF. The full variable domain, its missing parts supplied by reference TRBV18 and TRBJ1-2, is NAGVMQNPRHLVRRRGQEARLRCSPMKGHSHVYWYRQLPEEGLKFMVYLQKENIIDESGMPKERFSAEFPKEGPSILRIQQVVRGDSAAYFCASSPTAKIIALYGYTFGSGTRLTVV.

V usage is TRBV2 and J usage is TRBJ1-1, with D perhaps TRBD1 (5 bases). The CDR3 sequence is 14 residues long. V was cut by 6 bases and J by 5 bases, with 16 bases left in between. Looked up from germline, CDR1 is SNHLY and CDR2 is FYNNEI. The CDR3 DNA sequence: TGTGCCAGCAGGACCCGGAGGGGTGGGACTGAAGCTTTCTTT. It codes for CASRTRRGGTEAFF.

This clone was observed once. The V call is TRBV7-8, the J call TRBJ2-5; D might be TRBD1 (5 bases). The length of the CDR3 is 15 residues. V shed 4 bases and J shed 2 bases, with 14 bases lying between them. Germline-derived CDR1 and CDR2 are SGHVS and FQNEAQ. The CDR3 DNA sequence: TGTGCCAGCAGCTCTGAGACAGATCTGCAAGAGACCCAGTACTTC. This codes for CASSSETDLQETQYF. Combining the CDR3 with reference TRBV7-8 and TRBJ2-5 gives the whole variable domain GAGVSQSPRYKVAKRGQDVALRCDPISGHVSLFWYQQALGQGPEFLTYFQNEAQLDKSGLPSDRFFAERPEGSVSTLKIQRTQQEDSAVYLCASSSETDLQETQYFGPGTRLLVL.

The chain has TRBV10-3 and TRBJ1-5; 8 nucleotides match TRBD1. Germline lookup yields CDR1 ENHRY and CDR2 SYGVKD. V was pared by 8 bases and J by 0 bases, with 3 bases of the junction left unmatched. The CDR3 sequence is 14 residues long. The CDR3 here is CAIGQGYSNQPQHF. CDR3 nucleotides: TGTGCCATCGGACAGGGATATAGCAATCAGCCCCAGCATTTT.

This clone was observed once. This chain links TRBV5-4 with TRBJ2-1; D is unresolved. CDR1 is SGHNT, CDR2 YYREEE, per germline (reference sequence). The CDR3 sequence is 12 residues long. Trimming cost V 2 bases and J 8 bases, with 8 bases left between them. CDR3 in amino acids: CASSFLVDEQFF. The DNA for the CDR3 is TGTGCCAGCAGCTTCTTAGTAGATGAGCAGTTCTTC.

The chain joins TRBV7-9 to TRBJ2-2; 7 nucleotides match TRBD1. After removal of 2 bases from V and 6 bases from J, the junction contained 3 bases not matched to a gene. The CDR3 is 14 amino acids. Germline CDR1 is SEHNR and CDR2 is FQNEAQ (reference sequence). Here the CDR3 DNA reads TGTGCCAGCAGCTTACGACAGGGAGCCGGGGAGCTGTTTTTT. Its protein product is CASSLRQGAGELFF.

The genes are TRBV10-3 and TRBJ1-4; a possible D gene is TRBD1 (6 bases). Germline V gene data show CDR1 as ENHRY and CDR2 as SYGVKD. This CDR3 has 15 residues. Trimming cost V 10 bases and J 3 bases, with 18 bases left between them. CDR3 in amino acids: CANTRGEASNEKLFF. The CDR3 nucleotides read TGTGCCAACACAAGGGGGGAGGCTTCTAATGAAAAACTGTTTTTT.

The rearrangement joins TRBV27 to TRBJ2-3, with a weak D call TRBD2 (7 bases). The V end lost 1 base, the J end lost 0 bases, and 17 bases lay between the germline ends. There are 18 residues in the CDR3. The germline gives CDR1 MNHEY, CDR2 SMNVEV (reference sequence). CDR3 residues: CASSLWPFRGGSTDTQYF. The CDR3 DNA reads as TGTGCCAGCAGTTTATGGCCCTTCCGCGGGGGCAGCACAGATACGCAGTATTTT.

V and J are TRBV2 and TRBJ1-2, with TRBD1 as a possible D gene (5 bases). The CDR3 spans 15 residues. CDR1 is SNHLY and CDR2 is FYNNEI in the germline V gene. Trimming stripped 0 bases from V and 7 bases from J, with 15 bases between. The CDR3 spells CASSEAPAGSVGYTF. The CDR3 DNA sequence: TGTGCCAGCAGTGAAGCGCCGGCAGGGTCTGTTGGCTACACCTTC.

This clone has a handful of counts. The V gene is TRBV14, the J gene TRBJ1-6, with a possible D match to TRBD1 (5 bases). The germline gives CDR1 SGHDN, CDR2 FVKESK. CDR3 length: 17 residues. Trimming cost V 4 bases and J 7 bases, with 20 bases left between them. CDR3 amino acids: CASSRRGNGQGNSPLHF. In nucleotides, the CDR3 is TGTGCCAGCAGCCGTCGGGGTAATGGGCAGGGCAATTCACCCCTCCACTTT.

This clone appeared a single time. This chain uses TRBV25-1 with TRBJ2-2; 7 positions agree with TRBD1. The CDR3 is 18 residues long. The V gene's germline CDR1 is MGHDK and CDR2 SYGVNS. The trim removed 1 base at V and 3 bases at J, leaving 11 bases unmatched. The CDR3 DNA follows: TGTGCCAGCAGTGAATCTCTGTCGGGACAGCAATACACCGGGGAGCTGTTTTTT. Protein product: CASSESLSGQQYTGELFF. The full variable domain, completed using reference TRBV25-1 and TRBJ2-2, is EADIYQTPRYLVIGTGKKITLECSQTMGHDKMYWYQQDPGMELHLIHYSYGVNSTEKGDLSSESTVSRIRTEHFPLTLESARPSHTSQYLCASSESLSGQQYTGELFFGEGSRLTVL.

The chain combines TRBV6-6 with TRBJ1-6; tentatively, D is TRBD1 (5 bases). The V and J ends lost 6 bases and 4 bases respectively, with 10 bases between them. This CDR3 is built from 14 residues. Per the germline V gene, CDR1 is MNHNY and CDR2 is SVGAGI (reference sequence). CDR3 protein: CASRGLMYNSPLHF. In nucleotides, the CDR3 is TGTGCCAGCAGGGGGCTTATGTATAATTCACCCCTCCACTTT.